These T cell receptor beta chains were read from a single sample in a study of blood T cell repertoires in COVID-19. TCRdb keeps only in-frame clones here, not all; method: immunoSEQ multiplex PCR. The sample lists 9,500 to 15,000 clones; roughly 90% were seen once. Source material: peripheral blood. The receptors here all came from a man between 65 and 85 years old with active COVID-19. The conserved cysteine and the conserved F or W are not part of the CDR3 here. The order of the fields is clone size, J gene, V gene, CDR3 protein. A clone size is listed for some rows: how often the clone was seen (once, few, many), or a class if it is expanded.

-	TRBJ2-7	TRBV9	ASSPDRGYEQY
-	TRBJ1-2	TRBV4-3	ASSRTGNYGYT
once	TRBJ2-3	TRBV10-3	AISEPLSLAGADTQY
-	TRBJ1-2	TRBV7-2	ASHRVNNYGYT
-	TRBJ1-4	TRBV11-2	ASSLQRGRNEKLF
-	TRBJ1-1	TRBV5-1	ASSLLEDYTEAF
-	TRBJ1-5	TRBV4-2	ASSQVEGKRDQPQH
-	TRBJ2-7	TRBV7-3	ASSQTGTSGYEQY
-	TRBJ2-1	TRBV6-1	ASSENWGPPYNEQF
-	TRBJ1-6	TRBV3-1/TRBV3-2	ASSQAGQGARYSPLH
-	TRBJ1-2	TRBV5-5	ASSLQGGRGYT
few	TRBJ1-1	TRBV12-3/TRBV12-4	ASSQQVNTEAF
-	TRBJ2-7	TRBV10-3	AISGLADAYEQY
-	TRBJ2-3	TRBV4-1	ASSQAGTGGTDTQY
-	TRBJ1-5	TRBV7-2	ASSQTGRNQPQH
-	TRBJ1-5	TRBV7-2	ASSFGDRGGNQPQH
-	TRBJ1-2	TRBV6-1	ASRTGTGNGYT
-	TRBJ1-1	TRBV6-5	ASSYGQGAEAF
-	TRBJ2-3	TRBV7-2	ASSSGTSGGRIDTQY
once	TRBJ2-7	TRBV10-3	AIRLEGTDSYEQY
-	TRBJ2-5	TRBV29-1	SAYRVTGETQY
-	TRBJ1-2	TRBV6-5	ASRETGGVYGYT
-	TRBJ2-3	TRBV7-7	ASSLGWDGTGVTSSTDTQY
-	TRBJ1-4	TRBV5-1	ASSLAGATNEKLF